Below, 22 T cell receptor beta chains from the same sample are listed, as sequenced in a study of T cell responses to AZD1222 COVID-19 vaccine. Clones were sequenced by immunoSEQ multiplex PCR, and TCRdb holds only the in-frame ones, with some missing. Among more than 95,000 clones, around 90% were seen once, and the ten largest hold 20% to 25%. This specimen was peripheral blood, taken on day 0 of AZD1222 vaccination. These receptors came from an adult in good health.

The chain couples TRBV9 to TRBJ1-2, with 7 bases lining up with TRBD1. Per the germline V gene, CDR1 is SGDLS and CDR2 is YYNGEE. The CDR3 is 14 amino acids. V lost 2 bases and J lost 4; bases outside the gene matches: 5. CDR3 DNA sequence: TGTGCCAGCAGCGTCGGACAGGCCCCCTATGGCTACACCTTC. Translating gives CASSVGQAPYGYTF.

V is TRBV19 and J is TRBJ1-1, with D possibly TRBD1 on 5 matching bases. The ends were cut back, 5 bases at V and 4 bases at J, with 11 bases in the middle. Germline lookup yields CDR1 LNHDA and CDR2 SQIVND (reference sequence). There are 13 residues in the CDR3. The CDR3 loop is CASSSSGSTEAFF. In DNA form, the CDR3 reads TGTGCCAGTAGTTCTTCAGGGTCCACTGAAGCTTTCTTT.

This chain uses TRBV19 with TRBJ1-4, with D unresolved. Trimming removed 5 bases from V and 4 bases from J, with 11 bases in between. Germline CDR1 LNHDA, CDR2 SQIVND (reference sequence). CDR3 length: 14 residues. For the CDR3, the DNA is TGTGCCAGTAGTCCGAGCAGTAGTAATGAAAAACTGTTTTTT. Protein product: CASSPSSSNEKLFF.

J is TRBJ1-6 and V is TRBV27; 11 nucleotides match TRBD1. The J segment lost 1 base and the V segment lost 6 bases, leaving 5 bases of the junction unmatched. The CDR3 is 17 residues long. CDR1 is MNHEY and CDR2 is SMNVEV in the germline V gene (reference sequence). The CDR3 loop is CASSLGQGASYNSPLHF. The CDR3 DNA reads TGTGCCAGCAGCCTCGGACAGGGGGCTTCCTATAATTCACCCCTCCACTTT.

This clone came up once. V is TRBV24-1 and J is TRBJ1-1; D unresolved. V was trimmed by 8 bases and J by 0 bases, leaving 9 bases between them. Germline V gives CDR1 KGHDR, CDR2 SFDVKD. CDR3 length: 13 residues. Here the CDR3 reads CATIGRLNTEAFF. The CDR3 DNA reads TGTGCCACCATTGGACGTTTGAACACTGAAGCTTTCTTT.

This chain uses TRBV7-9 with TRBJ1-2; 7 bases are shared with TRBD1. The V segment lost 7 bases and the J segment 8 bases; nucleotides outside the gene matches: 13. The germline gives CDR1 SEHNR, CDR2 FQNEAQ (reference sequence). The CDR3 contains 14 residues. Here the CDR3 DNA reads TGTGCCAGCAAAAGACAGGGACCGAGAGAAGGCTACACCTTC. This translates into CASKRQGPREGYTF.

The chain is built from TRBV5-4 and TRBJ2-3; no reliable D call. The CDR3 is made up of 14 amino acids. Between the trimmed V and J ends, which lost 2 bases and 6 bases, there was a span of 13 bases. In germline, CDR1 is SGHNT, CDR2 YYREEE (reference sequence). The CDR3 bases are TGTGCCAGCAGCTTTGAGAGTCGGGCGGATACGCAGTATTTT. Amino acids: CASSFESRADTQYF.

The rearrangement joins TRBV10-1 to TRBJ2-5, with 10 nucleotides matching TRBD2. CDR1 and CDR2 (germline): WNHNN, SYGVQD (reference sequence). The CDR3 loop spans 15 amino acids. V lost 2 bases to trimming and J lost 1 base; unmatched junction nucleotides: 1. The CDR3 loop reads CASSESGRAQETQYF. In nucleotides, the CDR3 is TGCGCCAGCAGTGAGAGCGGGAGGGCCCAAGAGACCCAGTACTTC.

This clone was found once. The gene calls are TRBV5-1 and TRBJ2-2; D unresolved. The CDR3 spans 13 residues. The V gene's germline CDR1 is SGHRS and CDR2 YFSETQ. Trimming stripped 7 bases from V and 1 base from J, with 8 bases between. CDR3 in amino acids: CASRPENTGELFF. For the CDR3, the DNA is TGCGCCAGCCGCCCAGAGAACACCGGGGAGCTGTTTTTT.

The genes are TRBV28 and TRBJ1-1; D might be TRBD1 (6 bases). The CDR3 has 14 amino acids. Between the trimmed V and J ends, which lost 6 bases and 0 bases, there was a span of 11 bases. CDR1 is MDHEN and CDR2 is SYDVKM in the germline V gene. The CDR3 here is CASSTRGMNTEAFF. As DNA, the CDR3 is TGTGCCAGCAGCACCAGGGGTATGAACACTGAAGCTTTCTTT.

The CDR3 sequence is CASSYSNRAQEAEAFF. CDR3 coding DNA: TGTGCCAGCAGTTACAGCAACAGGGCCCAGGAGGCTGAAGCTTTCTTT. V is TRBV6-5 and J is TRBJ1-1; weak D call: TRBD1 (6 bases). Germline-derived CDR1 and CDR2 are MNHEY and SVGAGI. V lost 2 bases to trimming and J lost 6 bases, with 19 bases between them. The CDR3 extends over 16 amino acids.

The V and J genes are TRBV10-3 and TRBJ2-5; TRBD1 aligns across 12 bases. The J segment lost 4 bases and the V segment lost 8 bases, leaving 5 bases of the junction unmatched. This CDR3 region has 14 residues. Germline V gene sequence: CDR1 ENHRY, CDR2 SYGVKD. CDR3 region: CAISGQGALETQYF. The CDR3 DNA is TGTGCCATCTCGGGACAGGGGGCGTTAGAGACCCAGTACTTC.

This chain links TRBV24-1 with TRBJ1-1; the D is unclear. The CDR3 spans 14 residues. Trimming stripped 7 bases from V and 5 bases from J, with 16 bases between. The germline CDR1 and CDR2 sequences are KGHDR and SFDVKD. The DNA for the CDR3 is TGTGCCACCAGACCCCGGGGTAGGGAAACTGAAGCTTTCTTT. This translates into CATRPRGRETEAFF.

The J gene is TRBJ1-1, the V gene TRBV3-1 (or the pseudogene TRBV3-2); 10 bases fit TRBD1. V was pared by 0 bases and J by 0 bases, with 7 bases of the junction left unmatched. Germline V gene data show CDR1 as LGHDT and CDR2 as YNNKEL (reference sequence). The CDR3 totals 18 residues. The chain's CDR3 is CASSQDWRDRGMNTEAFF. The DNA for the CDR3 is TGTGCCAGCAGCCAAGATTGGCGGGACAGGGGCATGAACACTGAAGCTTTCTTT.

V gene TRBV9 combines with J gene TRBJ2-5; TRBD1 agrees at 8 bases. Germline V gene sequence: CDR1 SGDLS, CDR2 YYNGEE. CDR3 length: 15 residues. V dropped 0 bases and J dropped 3; count of bases not matched to a gene: 4. The CDR3 sequence: CASSVAPGGEETQYF. The CDR3, as DNA: TGTGCCAGCAGCGTAGCCCCAGGGGGCGAAGAGACCCAGTACTTC.

With regard to this clone: The same CDR3 can be traced to other DNA sequences in this sample. The J gene is TRBJ1-5, the V gene TRBV4-1; D may be TRBD1 (5 bases). The germline V gene has CDR1 MGHRA and CDR2 YSYEKL. V lost 0 bases to trimming and J lost 4 bases, with 7 bases between them. The CDR3 runs to 14 residues. The CDR3 here is CASSQESGNQPQHF. In DNA form, the CDR3 reads TGCGCCAGCAGCCAAGAGTCAGGGAATCAGCCCCAGCATTTT.

CDR3 residues: CASSPRQSSGNTIYF. The CDR3 DNA reads TGTGCCAGCAGCCCCCGACAGAGCTCTGGAAACACCATATATTTT. This chain connects TRBV7-9 to TRBJ1-3; D possibly corresponds to TRBD1 (5 bases). Germline V lookup: CDR1 SEHNR, CDR2 FQNEAQ (reference sequence). V was shortened by 5 bases and J by 0 bases, with 11 bases between the two germline ends. This CDR3 region has 15 residues.

The rearrangement links TRBV3-1 (or the pseudogene TRBV3-2) to TRBJ1-5, with a tentative D call TRBD1 (5 bases). The CDR3 has 16 amino acids. V lost 1 base and J 2 bases, leaving 12 bases between the germline ends. CDR1 LGHDT and CDR2 YNNKEL come from the germline V gene (reference sequence). The CDR3 bases are TGTGCCAGCAGCCAAGCCGGGGGGACGGGCAATCAGCCCCAGCATTTT. Its translation: CASSQAGGTGNQPQHF.

The chain couples TRBV6-2 or TRBV6-3 to TRBJ1-5; the D gene is possibly TRBD1 (5 bases). Germline V gene sequence: CDR1 MNHEY, CDR2 SVGEGT. The CDR3 covers 15 residues. Trimming stripped 3 bases from V and 4 bases from J, with 13 bases between. CDR3 DNA: TGTGCCAGCAGTTATGGCAGGGAAGGGAATCAGCCCCAGCATTTT. This sequence encodes CASSYGREGNQPQHF.

V usage is TRBV19 and J usage is TRBJ2-1, with 8 positions matching TRBD1. Germline CDR1 reads LNHDA; CDR2 reads SQIVND (reference sequence). The length of the CDR3 is 13 residues. Trimming took 5 bases from V and 7 from J; bases not matched to a gene: 4. CDR3 region: CASSWTGLNEQFF. CDR3 sequence (DNA): TGTGCCAGTAGTTGGACAGGGCTGAATGAGCAGTTCTTC.

The chain couples TRBV28 to TRBJ1-2; D is uncertain. In germline, CDR1 is MDHEN, CDR2 SYDVKM. The CDR3 loop spans 12 amino acids. V lost 6 bases and J lost 9, with 14 bases in between. As DNA, the CDR3 is TGTGCCAGCAGAACCGAAGGAAATAGCTACACCTTC. Encoded protein: CASRTEGNSYTF.

This rearrangement joins TRBV7-9 to TRBJ1-1; D unclear. From germline, CDR1 is SEHNR and CDR2 FQNEAQ (reference sequence). The CDR3 loop spans 16 amino acids. The V gene lost 5 bases and the J gene lost 8 bases, with 24 bases spanning the gap. The CDR3 nucleotides read TGTGCCAGCAGCAGCCCCATCGCAGGAGTGTCGGGGGAAGCTTTCTTT. Amino acids: CASSSPIAGVSGEAFF. Full variable domain (remainder filled in from reference TRBV7-9 and TRBJ1-1): DTGVSQNPRHKITKRGQNVTFRCDPISEHNRLYWYRQTLGQGPEFLTYFQNEAQLEKSRLLSDRFSAERPKGSFSTLEIQRTEQGDSAMYLCASSSPIAGVSGEAFFGQGTRLTVV.